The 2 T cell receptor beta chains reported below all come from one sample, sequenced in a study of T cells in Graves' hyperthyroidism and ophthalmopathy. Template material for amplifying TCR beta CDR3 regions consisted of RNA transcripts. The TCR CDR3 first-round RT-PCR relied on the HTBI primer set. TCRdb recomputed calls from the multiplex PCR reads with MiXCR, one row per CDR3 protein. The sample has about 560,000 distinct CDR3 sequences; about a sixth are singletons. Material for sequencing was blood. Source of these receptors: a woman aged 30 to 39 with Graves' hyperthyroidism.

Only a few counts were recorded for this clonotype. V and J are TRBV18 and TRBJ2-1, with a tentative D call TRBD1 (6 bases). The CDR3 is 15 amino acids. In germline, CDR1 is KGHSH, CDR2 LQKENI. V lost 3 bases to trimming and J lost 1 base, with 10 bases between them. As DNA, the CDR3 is TGTGCCAGCTCACCGCGGACAGTTTCCTACAATGAGCAGTTCTTC. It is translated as CASSPRTVSYNEQFF.

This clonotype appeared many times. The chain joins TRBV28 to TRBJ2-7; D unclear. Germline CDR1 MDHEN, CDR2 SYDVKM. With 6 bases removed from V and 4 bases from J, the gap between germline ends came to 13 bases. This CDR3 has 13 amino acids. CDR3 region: CASRGGGEYEQYF. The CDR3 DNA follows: TGTGCCAGCAGGGGTGGTGGGGAATACGAGCAGTACTTC.